This T cell receptor (beta chain) was identified during a study of spatial heterogeneity in lung cancer. As for the study in general: As counted in raw reads, each unique TCR and UMI combination appeared more than ten times on average. Whole-study findings and limits: Blood carried ubiquitous expanded tumor TCRs more at resection than follow-up.

Looked up from germline, CDR1 is SGHRS and CDR2 is YFSETQ. V lost 2 bases to trimming and J lost 0 bases, with 9 bases between them. The CDR3 has 15 amino acids. A single record per CDR3 protein comes from TCRdb applying MiXCR to the 5' RACE reads. The sample lists about 8,600 distinct CDR3 sequences, about 4.6% seen once, with over 25% in the top ten. This clonotype was recorded at least ten times. Its target is not known. Being off target in a library aimed at alpha chains, this beta chain has a size of little meaning. As for time point: sample taken at primary tumor resection. Sequencing covered unsorted whole RNA taken from tumor, nontumor lung or frozen PBMC. 55 to 80 TRACERx patients with early, untreated non-small cell lung cancer donated samples.

The sequencing here drew on PBMCs, taken at surgery. This chain joins TRBV5-1 and TRBJ1-3, with D perhaps matching TRBD1 (6 bases). The sequence was obtained from a male donor with early-stage non-small cell lung cancer. The CDR3 protein is CASSLQGGSGNTIYF. CDR3 nucleotides: TGCGCCAGCAGCTTACAGGGAGGCTCTGGAAACACCATATATTTT. Together with reference TRBV5-1 and TRBJ1-3, the CDR3 gives the full variable domain: KAGVTQTPRYLIKTRGQQVTLSCSPISGHRSVSWYQQTPGQGLQFLFEYFSETQRNKGNFPGRFSGRQFSNSRSEMNVSTLELGDSALYLCASSLQGGSGNTIYFGEGSWLTVV.